Below, 27 T cell receptor beta chains from the same sample are listed, as sequenced in a study of blood T cell repertoires in COVID-19. Here immunoSEQ multiplex PCR was the method, and the copy in TCRdb shows in-frame clones only, minus some. Among under 35,000 clones, around 87% were seen once, and the ten largest hold over 9%. Sequencing was done on a sample of peripheral blood. Receptors were obtained from a man aged 55 to 70 with acute or convalescent COVID-19.

This chain joins TRBV27 and TRBJ1-4; 12 bases match TRBD1. The trim removed 4 bases at V and 8 bases at J, leaving 2 bases unmatched. From germline, CDR1 is MNHEY and CDR2 SMNVEV (reference sequence). CDR3 length: 14 residues. The DNA for the CDR3 is TGTGCCAGCAGTTCCGGGACAGGGGGCGAAAAACTGTTTTTT. This sequence encodes CASSSGTGGEKLFF. Drawing the rest from reference TRBV27 and TRBJ1-4, the complete variable domain is EAQVTQNPRYLITVTGKKLTVTCSQNMNHEYMSWYRQDPGLGLRQIYYSMNVEVTDKGDVPEGYKVSRKEKRNFPLILESPSPNQTSLYFCASSSGTGGEKLFFGSGTQLSVL.

The J gene is TRBJ1-4, the V gene TRBV5-1, with a weak D call TRBD1 (6 bases). Trimming shortened V by 4 bases and J by 3 bases, and 16 bases separated the two germline ends. Germline CDR1 is SGHRS and CDR2 is YFSETQ. This CDR3 contains 16 residues. The CDR3 region has the DNA TGCGCCAGCAGCGAGGAAATGGGGGCTGCTAATGAAAAACTGTTTTTT. Protein product: CASSEEMGAANEKLFF.

The rearrangement links TRBV5-1 to TRBJ1-4; unclear D gene. Trimming removed 3 bases from V and 3 bases from J, with 12 bases in between. The CDR3 loop spans 15 amino acids. The germline gives CDR1 SGHRS, CDR2 YFSETQ. In DNA form, the CDR3 reads TGCGCCAGCAGCTCAACAAGGAGGGCTAATGAAAAACTGTTTTTT. Its translation: CASSSTRRANEKLFF.

This rearrangement joins TRBV7-2 to TRBJ1-3; 7 positions match TRBD1. The CDR3 totals 15 residues. After removal of 3 bases from V and 4 bases from J, the junction contained 6 bases not matched to a gene. The germline V gene encodes CDR1 SGHTA and CDR2 FQGNSA. CDR3 bases: TGTGCCAGCAGCTTTGGGACAGCAAAAGGAAACACCATATATTTT. Translating it yields CASSFGTAKGNTIYF.

The genes are TRBV18 and TRBJ2-7; D gene uncertain. The V and J ends lost 1 base and 6 bases respectively, with 10 bases between them. Looked up from germline, CDR1 is KGHSH and CDR2 is LQKENI. This CDR3 is 13 amino acids long. This chain's CDR3 is CASSPQRSGEQYF. CDR3 sequence (DNA): TGTGCCAGCTCACCACAAAGATCGGGCGAGCAGTACTTC.

The chain uses TRBV4-1 and TRBJ2-1; possibly TRBD2 for D (7 bases). The CDR3 consists of 16 residues. V was pared by 2 bases and J by 8 bases, with 19 bases between. The germline V gene encodes CDR1 MGHRA and CDR2 YSYEKL. CDR3 in DNA: TGCGCCAGCAGCCAATGGTTGGGGGGGCGAGAGGATGAGCAGTTCTTC. Its protein is CASSQWLGGREDEQFF.

The chain carries TRBV5-1 and TRBJ2-1; D remains unclear. There are 17 residues in the CDR3. Trimming pared 0 bases from V and 0 bases from J, leaving 13 bases between. Germline V gene lookup returns CDR1 SGHRS and CDR2 YFSETQ. The CDR3, as DNA: TGCGCCAGCAGCTTGGGTCGGAGCCCGGCCTCCTACAATGAGCAGTTCTTC. The encoded protein is CASSLGRSPASYNEQFF.

This chain connects TRBV28 to TRBJ1-2; the match to TRBD1 covers 8 bases. CDR1 and CDR2 from the germline V gene are MDHEN and SYDVKM. This CDR3 is 15 amino acids long. The ends lost 7 bases at V and 4 bases at J; junction bases unmatched: 11. The CDR3 protein is CASIPLLGQVYGYTF. DNA for the CDR3: TGTGCCAGCATCCCCCTCCTGGGACAGGTCTATGGCTACACCTTC.

This chain uses TRBV3-1 (or the pseudogene TRBV3-2) with TRBJ1-6; TRBD1 might be the D (5 bases). Trimming shortened V by 6 bases and J by 7 bases, and 10 bases separated the two germline ends. The germline CDR1 and CDR2 sequences are LGHDT and YNNKEL (reference sequence). The CDR3 sequence is 13 residues long. The CDR3 region has the DNA TGTGCCAGCAGGACAGACTCGAATTCACCCCTCCACTTT. Protein sequence: CASRTDSNSPLHF.

The V and J genes are TRBV15 and TRBJ2-6; TRBD2 might be the D (5 bases). The V end was cut by 5 bases, the J end by 0 bases, with 23 bases between. Germline V lookup: CDR1 LNHNV, CDR2 YYDKDF (reference sequence). The CDR3 consists of 20 residues. The CDR3 nucleotides are TGTGCCACCAGCCTCCCCGGGCCTCAGTCGGGAACCTCTGGGGCCAACGTCCTGACTTTC. Translating gives CATSLPGPQSGTSGANVLTF.

This clone was observed once. The V gene is TRBV5-1, the J gene TRBJ1-3; D gene unclear. In germline, CDR1 is SGHRS, CDR2 YFSETQ. Trimming stripped 4 bases from V and 8 bases from J, with 16 bases between. This CDR3 is built from 14 residues. The CDR3 loop reads CASSQTHSLDTIYF. The CDR3 DNA reads TGCGCCAGCAGCCAGACGCACAGTTTAGACACCATATATTTT.

The chain is built from TRBV2 and TRBJ2-1, with 8 nucleotides matching TRBD1. The CDR3 loop spans 11 amino acids. J was trimmed by 8 bases and V by 9 bases; bases with no gene match: 3. Germline CDR1 is SNHLY and CDR2 is FYNNEI. The CDR3 spells CARTTGDEQFF. CDR3 DNA sequence: TGTGCCAGGACGACAGGGGATGAGCAGTTCTTC.

V usage is TRBV7-9 and J usage is TRBJ2-5, with TRBD1 matching 7 bases. The V segment lost 3 bases and the J segment 2 bases; nucleotides outside the gene matches: 6. The germline CDR1 and CDR2 sequences are SEHNR and FQNEAQ (reference sequence). This CDR3 has 15 amino acids. The CDR3 nucleotides read TGTGCCAGCAGCTTGTGGACAGGTACACAAGAGACCCAGTACTTC. Protein sequence: CASSLWTGTQETQYF.

This rearrangement joins TRBV19 to TRBJ1-2; the match to TRBD1 covers 8 bases. The CDR3 loop spans 15 amino acids. Germline CDR1 LNHDA, CDR2 SQIVND (reference sequence). Trimming cost V 1 base and J 8 bases; bases outside gene matches: 9. CDR3: CASSIAQDRVSGYTF. CDR3 coding DNA: TGTGCCAGTAGTATAGCCCAGGACAGGGTAAGCGGCTACACCTTC.

This chain connects TRBV11-2 to TRBJ2-1; 11 nucleotides match TRBD2. The V segment lost 4 bases and the J segment 12 bases; nucleotides outside the gene matches: 11. The germline CDR1 and CDR2 sequences are SGHAT and FQNNGV. The CDR3 length is 15 residues. In DNA form, the CDR3 reads TGTGCCAGCAGCTGGTCGGGACTAGCGGACATAGGGCAGTTCTTC. The encoded protein is CASSWSGLADIGQFF.

This chain connects TRBV5-1 to TRBJ1-5, with a weak D call TRBD1 (6 bases). Trimming stripped 4 bases from V and 2 bases from J, with 13 bases between. The CDR3 has 15 residues. The V gene's germline CDR1 is SGHRS and CDR2 YFSETQ. The CDR3 reads CASSVDGQRNQPQHF. CDR3 DNA sequence: TGCGCCAGCAGCGTTGACGGACAGCGCAATCAGCCCCAGCATTTT.

This clone was seen once. The chain uses TRBV19 and TRBJ2-5; maybe TRBD2 (6 bases). V was shortened by 7 bases and J by 2 bases, with 20 bases between the two germline ends. There are 16 residues in the CDR3. Germline V gene lookup returns CDR1 LNHDA and CDR2 SQIVND (reference sequence). This CDR3 is CASTPGGTEGQETQYF. As DNA, the CDR3 is TGTGCCAGTACCCCTGGTGGGACGGAGGGGCAAGAGACCCAGTACTTC.

The gene calls are TRBV23-1 and TRBJ1-1; no definite D call. Being an ORF, TRBV23-1 has a function that is uncertain. The CDR3 has 11 amino acids. Trimming removed 11 bases from V and 4 bases from J, with 11 bases in between. This chain's CDR3 is CAQANLTEAFF. Written as DNA, the CDR3 is TGCGCCCAAGCCAACCTCACTGAAGCTTTCTTT.

This chain links TRBV29-1 with TRBJ2-7, with 8 bases fitting TRBD1. The germline V gene has CDR1 SQVTM and CDR2 ANQGSEA. V was clipped by 6 bases and J by 2 bases; unmatched bases: 6. The CDR3 totals 13 residues. CDR3 DNA sequence: TGCAGCGTCCGAGAGACAGGGGCCTACGAGCAGTACTTC. Translated, it gives CSVRETGAYEQYF.

The chain uses TRBV2 and TRBJ1-2; 7 nucleotides line up with TRBD1. There are 11 residues in the CDR3. V was pared by 11 bases and J by 6 bases, with 6 bases of the junction left unmatched. Germline V gene data show CDR1 as SNHLY and CDR2 as FYNNEI. The CDR3 reads CARQGEDGYTF. CDR3 DNA: TGTGCCCGACAGGGTGAGGATGGCTACACCTTC.

V and J are TRBV7-9 and TRBJ2-7; 8 bases agree with TRBD1. CDR3 size: 15 residues. J was trimmed by 5 bases and V by 5 bases; bases with no gene match: 11. Germline V gives CDR1 SEHNR, CDR2 FQNEAQ (reference sequence). The CDR3 sequence: CASSPPKSGGDEQYF. The CDR3 region has the DNA TGTGCCAGCAGCCCGCCGAAGTCAGGGGGCGACGAGCAGTACTTC. The whole variable domain, filled in from reference TRBV7-9 and TRBJ2-7, reads DTGVSQNPRHKITKRGQNVTFRCDPISEHNRLYWYRQTLGQGPEFLTYFQNEAQLEKSRLLSDRFSAERPKGSFSTLEIQRTEQGDSAMYLCASSPPKSGGDEQYFGPGTRLTVT.

This clone was detected once. This sequence joins TRBV7-9 and TRBJ1-2, with unresolved D. The CDR3 covers 15 residues. Germline-derived CDR1 and CDR2 are SEHNR and FQNEAQ (reference sequence). V gave up 5 bases and J gave up 3 bases, with 16 bases separating them. The CDR3 spells CASSPTFSRHYGYTF. The CDR3 bases are TGTGCCAGCAGCCCTACGTTCTCACGCCACTATGGCTACACCTTC.

This clone occurred once. J is TRBJ2-7 and V is TRBV6-5; maybe TRBD1 (6 bases). From germline, CDR1 is MNHEY and CDR2 SVGAGI. V lost 1 base and J lost 2, with 12 bases in between. This CDR3 has 15 residues. CDR3 DNA: TGTGCCAGCAGTTACTTTCTGGCAGGGGCCTACGAGCAGTACTTC. The encoded protein is CASSYFLAGAYEQYF.

The V call is TRBV6-5, the J call TRBJ2-3; D unclear. CDR1 is MNHEY and CDR2 is SVGAGI in the germline V gene. Trimming shortened V by 2 bases and J by 0 bases, and 9 bases separated the two germline ends. This CDR3 spans 15 amino acids. Here the CDR3 reads CASSYEETSTDTQYF. CDR3 DNA: TGTGCCAGCAGTTACGAGGAAACTAGCACAGATACGCAGTATTTT.

This sequence joins TRBV2 and TRBJ1-1; D is ambiguous. The V end was cut by 9 bases, the J end by 0 bases, with 11 bases between. The CDR3 consists of 13 residues. Germline CDR1 SNHLY, CDR2 FYNNEI. CDR3 coding DNA: TGTGCCAGTACGCGGCAGATGAACACTGAAGCTTTCTTT. It encodes CASTRQMNTEAFF. The full variable domain, completed using reference TRBV2 and TRBJ1-1, is EPEVTQTPSHQVTQMGQEVILRCVPISNHLYFYWYRQILGQKVEFLVSFYNNEISEKSEIFDDQFSVERPDGSNFTLKIRSTKLEDSAMYFCASTRQMNTEAFFGQGTRLTVV.

This clone appeared once. V and J are TRBV20-1 and TRBJ1-2; D remains ambiguous. The CDR3 sequence is 14 residues long. Trimming took 3 bases from V and 2 from J, leaving 13 bases between them. Per germline, CDR1 DFQATT and CDR2 SNEGSKA (reference sequence). This chain's CDR3 is CSASGRSRNYGYTF. The CDR3 DNA reads as TGCAGTGCTAGTGGGCGGAGCCGAAACTATGGCTACACCTTC.

This sequence joins TRBV28 and TRBJ1-3; a weak D match, TRBD1 (6 bases). The CDR3 runs to 10 residues. Germline CDR1 is MDHEN and CDR2 is SYDVKM. The ends were cut back, 8 bases at V and 14 bases at J, with 13 bases in the middle. CDR3 amino acids: CASRQDRLYF. The CDR3 bases are TGTGCCAGCCGACAGGACCGCCTATATTTT.